What follows is one T cell receptor beta chain and its context. PCR used 60 Vbeta primers and 13 Jbeta primers. Clones were sequenced by immunoSEQ multiplex PCR, and TCRdb holds only the in-frame ones, with some missing. The table has hundreds of thousands of clones, roughly 89% seen once. Germline V lookup: CDR1 SGHNT, CDR2 YYREEE (reference sequence). CDR3 size: 15 residues. The V gene end was trimmed by 0 bases and the J gene end by 2 bases; junction bases not matched to a gene: 3. The entry originates in a study of cytomegalovirus exposure and HLA in healthy donors. V and J are TRBV5-4 and TRBJ2-5; 8 bases align to TRBD2. The material sequenced was PBMCs. This sequence originates from a woman aged 18-35 years in good health and CMV-seronegative. CDR3 protein: CASSLERGSQETQYF. The CDR3 nucleotides read TGTGCCAGCAGCTTGGAGCGGGGGAGTCAAGAGACCCAGTACTTC.